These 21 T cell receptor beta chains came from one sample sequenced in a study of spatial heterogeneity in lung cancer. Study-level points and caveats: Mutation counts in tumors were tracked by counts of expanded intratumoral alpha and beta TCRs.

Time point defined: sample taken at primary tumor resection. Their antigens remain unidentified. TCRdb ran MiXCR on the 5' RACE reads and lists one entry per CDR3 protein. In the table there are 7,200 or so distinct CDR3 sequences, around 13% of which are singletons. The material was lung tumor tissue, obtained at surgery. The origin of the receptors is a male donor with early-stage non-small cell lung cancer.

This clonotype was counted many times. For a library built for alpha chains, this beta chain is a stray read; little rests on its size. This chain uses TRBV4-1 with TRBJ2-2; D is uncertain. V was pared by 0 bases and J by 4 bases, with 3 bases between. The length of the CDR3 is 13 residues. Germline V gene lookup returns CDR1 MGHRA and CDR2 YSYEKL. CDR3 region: CASSQEITGELFF. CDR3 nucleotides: TGCGCCAGCAGCCAAGAAATCACCGGGGAGCTGTTTTTT.

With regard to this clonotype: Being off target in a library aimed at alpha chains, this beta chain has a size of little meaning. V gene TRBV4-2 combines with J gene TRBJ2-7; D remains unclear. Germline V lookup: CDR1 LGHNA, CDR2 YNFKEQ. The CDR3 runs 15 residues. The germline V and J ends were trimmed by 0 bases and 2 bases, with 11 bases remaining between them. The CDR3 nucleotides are TGTGCCAGCAGCCAAGATCCGGCTTCACCCTACGAGCAGTACTTC. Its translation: CASSQDPASPYEQYF.

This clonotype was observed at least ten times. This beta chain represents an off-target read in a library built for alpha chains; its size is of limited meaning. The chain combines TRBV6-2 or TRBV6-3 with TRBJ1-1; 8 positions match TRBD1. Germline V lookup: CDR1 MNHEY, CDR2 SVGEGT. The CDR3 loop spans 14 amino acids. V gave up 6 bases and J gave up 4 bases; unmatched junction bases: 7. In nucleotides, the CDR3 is TGTGCCAGCAGAGAGACAGGGGCCAGCACTGAAGCTTTCTTT. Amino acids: CASRETGASTEAFF.

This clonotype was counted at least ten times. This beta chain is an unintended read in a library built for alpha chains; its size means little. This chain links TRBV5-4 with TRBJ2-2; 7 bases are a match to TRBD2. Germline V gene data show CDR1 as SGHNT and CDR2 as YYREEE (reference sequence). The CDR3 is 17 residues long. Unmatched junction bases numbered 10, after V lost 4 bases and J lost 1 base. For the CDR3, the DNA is TGTGCCAGCAGCACCGTCTCTAGCGGACAGAACACCGGGGAGCTGTTTTTT. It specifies CASSTVSSGQNTGELFF.

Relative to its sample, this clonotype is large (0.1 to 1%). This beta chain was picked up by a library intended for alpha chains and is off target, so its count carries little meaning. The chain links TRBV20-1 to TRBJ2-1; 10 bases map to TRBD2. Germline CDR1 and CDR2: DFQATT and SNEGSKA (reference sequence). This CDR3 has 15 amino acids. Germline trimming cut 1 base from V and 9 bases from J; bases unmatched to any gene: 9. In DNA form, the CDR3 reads TGCAGTGCTAGAGCCGATCTAGCGGGAGCCGCTGAGCAGTTCTTC. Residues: CSARADLAGAAEQFF.

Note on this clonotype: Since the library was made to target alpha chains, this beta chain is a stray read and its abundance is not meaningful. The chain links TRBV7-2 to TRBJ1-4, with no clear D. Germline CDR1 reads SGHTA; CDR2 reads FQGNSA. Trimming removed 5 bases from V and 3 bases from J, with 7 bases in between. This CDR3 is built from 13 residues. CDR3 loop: CASSPRANEKLFF. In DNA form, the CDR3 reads TGTGCCAGCAGCCCAAGGGCTAATGAAAAACTGTTTTTT. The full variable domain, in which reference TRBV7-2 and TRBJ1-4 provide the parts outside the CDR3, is GAGVSQSPSNKVTEKGKDVELRCDPISGHTALYWYRQSLGQGLEFLIYFQGNSAPDKSGLPSDRFSAERTGGSVSTLTIQRTQQEDSAVYLCASSPRANEKLFFGSGTQLSVL.

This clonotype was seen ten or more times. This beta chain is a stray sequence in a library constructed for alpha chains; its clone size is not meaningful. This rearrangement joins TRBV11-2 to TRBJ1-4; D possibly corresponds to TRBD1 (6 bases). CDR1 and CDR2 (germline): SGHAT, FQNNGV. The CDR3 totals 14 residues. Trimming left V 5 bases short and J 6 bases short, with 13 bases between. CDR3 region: CASSPQGIDEKLFF. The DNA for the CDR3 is TGTGCCAGCAGCCCACAGGGAATTGATGAAAAACTGTTTTTT.

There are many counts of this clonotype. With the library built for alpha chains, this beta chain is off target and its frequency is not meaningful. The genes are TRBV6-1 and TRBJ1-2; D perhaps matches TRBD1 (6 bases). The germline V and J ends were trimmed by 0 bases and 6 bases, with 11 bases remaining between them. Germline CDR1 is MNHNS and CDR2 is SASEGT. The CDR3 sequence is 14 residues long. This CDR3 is CASSEAQGLDGYTF. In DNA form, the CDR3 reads TGTGCCAGCAGTGAAGCACAGGGTTTGGATGGCTACACCTTC.

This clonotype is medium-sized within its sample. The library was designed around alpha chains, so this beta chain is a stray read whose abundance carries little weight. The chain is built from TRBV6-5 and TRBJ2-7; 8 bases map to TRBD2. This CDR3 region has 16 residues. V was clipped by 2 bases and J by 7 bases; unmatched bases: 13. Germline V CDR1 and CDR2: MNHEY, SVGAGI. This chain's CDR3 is CASSYAASGSLREQYF. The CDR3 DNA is TGTGCCAGCAGTTACGCGGCTAGCGGGTCCCTTAGGGAGCAGTACTTC.

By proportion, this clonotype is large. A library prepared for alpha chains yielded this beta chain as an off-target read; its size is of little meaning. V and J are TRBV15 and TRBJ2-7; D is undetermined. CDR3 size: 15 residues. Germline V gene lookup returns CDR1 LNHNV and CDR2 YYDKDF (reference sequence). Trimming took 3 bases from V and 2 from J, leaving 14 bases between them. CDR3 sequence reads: CATSSVHRKPYEQYF. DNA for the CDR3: TGTGCCACCAGCAGCGTGCACCGTAAACCCTACGAGCAGTACTTC.

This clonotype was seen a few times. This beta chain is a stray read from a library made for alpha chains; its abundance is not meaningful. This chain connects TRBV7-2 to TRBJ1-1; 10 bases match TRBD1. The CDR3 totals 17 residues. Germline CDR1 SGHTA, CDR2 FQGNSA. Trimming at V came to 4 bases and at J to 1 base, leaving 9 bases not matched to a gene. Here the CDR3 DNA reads TGTGCCAGCAGCTCTATTCCGGGACAGGGGAGGAACACTGAAGCTTTCTTT. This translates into CASSSIPGQGRNTEAFF.

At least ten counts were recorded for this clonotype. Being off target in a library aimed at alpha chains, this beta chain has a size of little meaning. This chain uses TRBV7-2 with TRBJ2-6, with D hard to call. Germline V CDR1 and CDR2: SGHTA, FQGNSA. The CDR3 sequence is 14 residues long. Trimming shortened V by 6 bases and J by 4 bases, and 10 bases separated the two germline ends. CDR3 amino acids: CASSFRTGANVLTF. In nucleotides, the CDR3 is TGTGCCAGCAGTTTCCGGACCGGGGCCAACGTCCTGACTTTC.

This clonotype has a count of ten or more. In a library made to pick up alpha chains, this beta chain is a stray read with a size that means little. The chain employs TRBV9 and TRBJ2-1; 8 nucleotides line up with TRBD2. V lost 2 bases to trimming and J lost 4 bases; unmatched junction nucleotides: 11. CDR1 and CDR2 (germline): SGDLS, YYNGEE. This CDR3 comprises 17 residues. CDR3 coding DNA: TGTGCCAGCAGCGTCCACCATCGGGGGGGGATATACAATGAGCAGTTCTTC. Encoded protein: CASSVHHRGGIYNEQFF.

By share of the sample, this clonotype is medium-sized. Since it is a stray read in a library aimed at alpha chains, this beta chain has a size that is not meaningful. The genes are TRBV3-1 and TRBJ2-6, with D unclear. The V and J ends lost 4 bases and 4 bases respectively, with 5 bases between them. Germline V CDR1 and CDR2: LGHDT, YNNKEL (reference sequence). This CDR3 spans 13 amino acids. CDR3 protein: CASSPRGANVLTF. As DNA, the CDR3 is TGTGCCAGCAGCCCTCGCGGGGCCAACGTCCTGACTTTC. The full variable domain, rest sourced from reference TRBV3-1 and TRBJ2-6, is DTAVSQTPKYLVTQMGNDKSIKCEQNLGHDTMYWYKQDSKKFLKIMFSYNNKELIINETVPNRFSPKSPDKAHLNLHINSLELGDSAVYFCASSPRGANVLTFGAGSRLTVL.

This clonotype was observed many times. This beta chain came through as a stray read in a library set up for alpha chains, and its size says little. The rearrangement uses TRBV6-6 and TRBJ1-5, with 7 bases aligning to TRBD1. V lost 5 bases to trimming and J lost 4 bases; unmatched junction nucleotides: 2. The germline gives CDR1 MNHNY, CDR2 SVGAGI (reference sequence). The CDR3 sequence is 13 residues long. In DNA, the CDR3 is TGTGCCAGCAGTCCAGGGGGTAATCAGCCCCAGCATTTT. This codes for CASSPGGNQPQHF.

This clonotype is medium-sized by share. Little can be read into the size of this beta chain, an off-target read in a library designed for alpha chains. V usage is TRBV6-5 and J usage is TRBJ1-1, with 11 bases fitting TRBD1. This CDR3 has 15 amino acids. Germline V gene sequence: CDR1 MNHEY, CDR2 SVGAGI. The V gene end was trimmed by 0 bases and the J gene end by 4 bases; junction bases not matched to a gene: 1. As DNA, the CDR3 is TGTGCCAGCAGTTACTCGGACAGGGGGCGCACTGAAGCTTTCTTT. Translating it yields CASSYSDRGRTEAFF.

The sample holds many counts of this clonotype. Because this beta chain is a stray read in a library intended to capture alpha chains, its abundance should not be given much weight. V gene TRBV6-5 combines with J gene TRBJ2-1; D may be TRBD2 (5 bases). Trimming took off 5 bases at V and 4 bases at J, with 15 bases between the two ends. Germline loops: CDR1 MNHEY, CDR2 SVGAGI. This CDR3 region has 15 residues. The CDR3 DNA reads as TGTGCCAGCAGTCCCGGACTGGTACTTTACAATGAGCAGTTCTTC. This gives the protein CASSPGLVLYNEQFF.

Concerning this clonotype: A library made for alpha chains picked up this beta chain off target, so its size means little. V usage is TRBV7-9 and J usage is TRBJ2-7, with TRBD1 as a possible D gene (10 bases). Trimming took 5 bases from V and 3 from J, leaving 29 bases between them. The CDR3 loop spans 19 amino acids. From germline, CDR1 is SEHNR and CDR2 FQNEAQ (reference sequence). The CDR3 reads CASSPPWGQGRTSDYEQYF. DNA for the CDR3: TGTGCCAGCAGCCCCCCCTGGGGACAGGGGCGGACTAGCGACTACGAGCAGTACTTC.

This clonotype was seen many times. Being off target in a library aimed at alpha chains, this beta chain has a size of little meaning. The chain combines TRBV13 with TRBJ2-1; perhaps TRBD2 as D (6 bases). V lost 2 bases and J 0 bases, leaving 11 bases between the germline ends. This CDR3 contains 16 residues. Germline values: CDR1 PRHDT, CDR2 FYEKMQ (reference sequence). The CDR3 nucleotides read TGTGCCAGCAGCTTACCTGGGGGGAGCTCCTACAATGAGCAGTTCTTC. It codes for CASSLPGGSSYNEQFF.

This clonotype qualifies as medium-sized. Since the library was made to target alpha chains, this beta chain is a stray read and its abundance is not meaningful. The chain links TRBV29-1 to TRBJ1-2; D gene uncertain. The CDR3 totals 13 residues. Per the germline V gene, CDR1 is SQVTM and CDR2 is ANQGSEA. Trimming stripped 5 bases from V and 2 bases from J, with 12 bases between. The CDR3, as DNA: TGCAGCGTTCGGCTCCAGGACAACTATGGCTACACCTTC. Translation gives CSVRLQDNYGYTF.

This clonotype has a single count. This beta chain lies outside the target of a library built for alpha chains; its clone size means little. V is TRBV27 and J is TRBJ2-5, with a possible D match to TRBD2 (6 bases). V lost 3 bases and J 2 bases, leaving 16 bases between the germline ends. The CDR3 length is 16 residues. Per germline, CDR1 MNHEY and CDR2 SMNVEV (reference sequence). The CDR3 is CASSFLKGLIQETQYF. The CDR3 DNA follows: TGTGCCAGCAGTTTCCTAAAGGGACTCATACAAGAGACCCAGTACTTC.